This T cell receptor (beta chain) was sequenced for a study of identical twins. Whole-study findings and limits: For zero-insertion analyses, partial confounding could come from invariant MAIT and iNKT cells.

Healthy Caucasians alone served as donors. Through template switching, a universal primer site was introduced, and the cDNA contained unique molecular identifiers. Each CDR3 protein is one row after TCRdb ran MiXCR on the 5' RACE reads. Of about 240,000 distinct CDR3 sequences listed, roughly 10% are singletons. The ends were cut back, 5 bases at V and 5 bases at J, with 4 bases in the middle. Looked up from germline, CDR1 is MDHEN and CDR2 is SYDVKM. CDR3 length equals 11 residues. In this sample, this clonotype turned up many times. Antigen unknown. The chain recombines TRBV28 with TRBJ2-4; D remains unclear. The specimen was memory T cells sorted from blood. The clonotype originates from a man in his fifties or sixties in good health. The CDR3 sequence: CASSSENIQYF. CDR3 bases: TGTGCCAGCAGTAGCGAAAACATTCAGTACTTC.